This TCR beta chain emerged from a study of blood T cell repertoires in COVID-19. In the study overall: Acute and convalescent COVID-19 samples came from the United States, Italy and Spain. The analysed material was cDNA or gDNA that came from T cells, B-cell-depleted T cells, or PBMCs.

In the source study's methods: Amplified reference gene primers provided the basis for estimating nucleated cell counts. Using immunoSEQ multiplex PCR, the repertoire was profiled, and TCRdb retains in-frame clones only, with some absent. The V and J calls and clone size were taken over from that table, and D and trimming were inferred from the DNA. The table includes about 170,000 clones, more than 75% detected once. Enrollment of patients from Seattle took place during active infection, with longitudinal follow-up. The receptor's source is a woman of 80 years or more with COVID-19, enrolled during active disease. Source material: peripheral blood.

CDR3 in amino acids: CASKSRGPGDTEAFF. The CDR3, as DNA: TGTGCCAGTAAGTCTAGGGGCCCGGGGGACACTGAAGCTTTCTTT. The chain joins TRBV19 to TRBJ1-1; maybe TRBD1 (5 bases). The V gene lost 7 bases and the J gene lost 3 bases, with 18 bases spanning the gap. This CDR3 has 15 residues. The germline gives CDR1 LNHDA, CDR2 SQIVND (reference sequence).